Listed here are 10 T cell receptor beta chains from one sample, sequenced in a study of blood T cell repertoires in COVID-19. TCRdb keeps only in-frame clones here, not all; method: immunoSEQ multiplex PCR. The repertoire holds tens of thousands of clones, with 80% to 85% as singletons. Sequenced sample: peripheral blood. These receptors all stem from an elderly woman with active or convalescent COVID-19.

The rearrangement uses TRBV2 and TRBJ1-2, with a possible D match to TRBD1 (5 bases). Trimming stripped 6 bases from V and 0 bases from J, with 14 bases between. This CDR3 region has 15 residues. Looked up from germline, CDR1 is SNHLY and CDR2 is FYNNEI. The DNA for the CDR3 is TGTGCCAGCAGGAATCAGGGTGGGGCTAACTATGGCTACACCTTC. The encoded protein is CASRNQGGANYGYTF.

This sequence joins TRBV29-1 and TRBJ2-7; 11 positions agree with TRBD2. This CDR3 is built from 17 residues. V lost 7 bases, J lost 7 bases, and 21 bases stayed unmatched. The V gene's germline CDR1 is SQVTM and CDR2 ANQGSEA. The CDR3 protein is CSAEGPSGGLGLGEQYF. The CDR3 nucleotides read TGCAGCGCCGAAGGTCCTAGCGGGGGGCTTGGCCTCGGGGAGCAGTACTTC.

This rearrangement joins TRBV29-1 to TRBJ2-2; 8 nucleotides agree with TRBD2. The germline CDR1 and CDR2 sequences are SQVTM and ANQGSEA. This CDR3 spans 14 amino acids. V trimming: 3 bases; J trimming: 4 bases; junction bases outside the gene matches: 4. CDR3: CSVEGLVGTGELFF. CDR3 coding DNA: TGCAGCGTTGAGGGACTAGTCGGCACCGGGGAGCTGTTTTTT.

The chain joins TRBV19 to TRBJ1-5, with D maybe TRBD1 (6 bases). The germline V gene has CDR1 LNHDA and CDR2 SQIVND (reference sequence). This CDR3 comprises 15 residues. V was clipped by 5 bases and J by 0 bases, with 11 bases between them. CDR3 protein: CASSSDRNSNQPQHF. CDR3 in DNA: TGTGCCAGTAGTTCGGACAGAAATAGCAATCAGCCCCAGCATTTT.

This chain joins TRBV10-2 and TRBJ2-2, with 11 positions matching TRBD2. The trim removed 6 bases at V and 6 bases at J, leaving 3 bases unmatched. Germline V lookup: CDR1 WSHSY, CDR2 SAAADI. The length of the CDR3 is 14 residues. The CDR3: CASRTTSGAGELFF. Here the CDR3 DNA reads TGCGCCAGCAGAACGACTAGCGGGGCCGGGGAGCTGTTTTTT.

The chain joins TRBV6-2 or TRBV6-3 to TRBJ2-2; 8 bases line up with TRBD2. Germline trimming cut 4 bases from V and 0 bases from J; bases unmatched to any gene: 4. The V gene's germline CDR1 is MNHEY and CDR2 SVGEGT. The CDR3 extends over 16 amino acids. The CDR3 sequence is CASSSLGGANTGELFF. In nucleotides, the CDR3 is TGTGCCAGCAGTTCTCTCGGGGGGGCGAACACCGGGGAGCTGTTTTTT.

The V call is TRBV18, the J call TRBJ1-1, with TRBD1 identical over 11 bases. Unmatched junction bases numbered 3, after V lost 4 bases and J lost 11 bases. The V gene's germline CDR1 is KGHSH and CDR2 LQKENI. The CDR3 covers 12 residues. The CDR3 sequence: CASSLDRGLAFF. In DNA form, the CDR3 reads TGTGCCAGCTCACTGGACAGGGGGCTGGCTTTCTTT.

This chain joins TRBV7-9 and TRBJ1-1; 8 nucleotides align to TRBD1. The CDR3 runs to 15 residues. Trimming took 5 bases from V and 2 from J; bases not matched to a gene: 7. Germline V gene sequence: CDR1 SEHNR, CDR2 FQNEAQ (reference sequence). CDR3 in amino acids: CASSREDRDNTEAFF. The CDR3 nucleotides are TGTGCCAGCAGCCGGGAGGACAGGGATAACACTGAAGCTTTCTTT.

Here the CDR3 reads CASSVTGYGQPQHF. CDR3 in DNA: TGTGCCAGTAGTGTAACAGGGTACGGGCAGCCCCAGCATTTT. The chain combines TRBV19 with TRBJ1-5; tentative D call: TRBD1 (6 bases). CDR1 and CDR2 (germline): LNHDA, SQIVND (reference sequence). The CDR3 loop spans 14 amino acids. Trimming shortened V by 5 bases and J by 7 bases, and 15 bases separated the two germline ends.

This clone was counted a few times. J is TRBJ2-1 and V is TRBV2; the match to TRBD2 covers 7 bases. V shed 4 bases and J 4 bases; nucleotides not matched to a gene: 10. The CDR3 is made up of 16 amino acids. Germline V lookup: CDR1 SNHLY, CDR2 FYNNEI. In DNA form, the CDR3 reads TGTGCCAGCAGTGGACGATTGGGGGGGAAATACAATGAGCAGTTCTTC. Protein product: CASSGRLGGKYNEQFF.